This passage covers 16 T cell receptor gamma chains from one sample sequenced in a study of human gamma delta and Vdelta1 T cells. TCRdb fed the PCR reads to CATT. The profile shows 400 or so gamma-chain clones, 4% to 5% of them singletons. The sequencing input was differentiated CD27- Vdelta1 gamma-delta T cells from blood. The receptors stem from a human donor in good health.

This clone was recorded a few times. J gene calling gave no result, while the V gene is TRGV9. CDR3 length equals 11 residues. The germline gives CDR1 GITISATS, CDR2 ISYDGTV (reference sequence). CDR3 amino acids: CAWWEVGKKIF. For the CDR3, the DNA is TGTGCCTGGTGGGAGGTTGGCAAGAAAATATTT.

The rearrangement links TRGV4 to TRGJ1 or TRGJ2. Matching the DNA to germline supplied the J gene, which TCRdb does not give. With V trimmed by 0 bases and J by 6 bases, 8 bases remained unmatched. The CDR3 extends over 14 amino acids. Germline-derived CDR1 and CDR2 are EGSTGY and YDSYTSSV. CDR3 sequence reads: CATWDGPGPYKKLF. Here the CDR3 DNA reads TGTGCCACCTGGGATGGGCCAGGGCCTTATAAGAAACTCTTT.

This clone was counted a few times. A far larger clone lies a single base away; this is likely a read error. Other nucleotide sequences in the sample specify the same CDR3. V gene TRGV9 combines with J gene TRGJ1 or TRGJ2. This CDR3 region has 14 residues. Germline CDR1 is GITISATS and CDR2 is ISYDGTV (reference sequence). The CDR3 DNA reads TGTGCTTTGTGGGAGACTCTGGTTTATTATAAGAAACTCTTT. Translation gives CALWETLVYYKKLF.

This clone came up a few times. This likely stems from a read error, as it lies one base from a far larger clone. Within the sample, other DNA sequences also encode this same CDR3. This chain connects TRGV9 to TRGJ1 or TRGJ2. Germline assignment: CDR1 GITISATS and CDR2 ISYDGTV (reference sequence). This CDR3 is 16 amino acids long. CDR3 sequence: CALWEPDRLIHYKKLF. The CDR3 nucleotides read TGTGCCTTGTGGGAGCCCGACCGCCTGATCCATTATAAGAAGCTCTTT.

Details on this clone: One end of the junction is discordant with germline, which a read error may explain. V is TRGV9 and J is TRGJP. Germline CDR1 and CDR2: GITISATS and ISYDGTV (reference sequence). The CDR3 extends over 16 amino acids. CDR3 in DNA: TGTGCCTTGTGGGAGGTGCGGGAGGTGCGTAAAAAAAAAAAGCTCTTT. Protein product: CALWEVREVRKKKKLF.

Of note for this clone: A far larger clone is off by one base, so a read error is likely. The sample carries other DNA sequences with the same CDR3. The J gene is TRGJ1 or TRGJ2; the V gene was not called. The CDR3 covers 11 residues. DNA of the CDR3: TGTGCCACCTGGGATGCAGTAAGGAAACTCTTT. Translation gives CATWDAVRKLF.

This clone rates as medium-sized. TCRdb records a much larger clone's protein for this DNA, with a difference at residue 7 that likely arises from a read error; the protein given is the translation of the DNA. This chain links TRGV9 with TRGJP. Per the germline V gene, CDR1 is GITISATS and CDR2 is ISYDGTV (reference sequence). The CDR3 length is 16 residues. V dropped 0 bases and J dropped 7; count of bases not matched to a gene: 3. CDR3 bases: TGTGCCTTGTGGGAGGTGTGGGAGTTGGGCAAAAAAATCAAGGTATTT. Translated: CALWEVWELGKKIKVF.

Only a few counts were recorded for this clone. TCRdb records a much larger clone's protein for this DNA, with a difference at residue 11 that likely arises from a read error; the protein given is the translation of the DNA. V is TRGV9 and J is TRGJ1 or TRGJ2. The CDR3 totals 14 residues. The germline V gene encodes CDR1 GITISATS and CDR2 ISYDGTV (reference sequence). The CDR3: CALWETLVYYRKLF. Here the CDR3 DNA reads TGTGCCTTGTGGGAGACTCTGGTTTATTATAGGAAACTCTTT.

This clone appeared a few times. The translation of this DNA and the TCRdb protein of a much larger clone differ at residue 9, probably owing to a read error; the protein shown here is translated from the DNA. V gene TRGV9 combines with J gene TRGJ1 or TRGJ2. Germline V gene lookup returns CDR1 GITISATS and CDR2 ISYDGTV (reference sequence). The CDR3 has 11 residues. The CDR3 spells CALWEVGKELF. Here the CDR3 DNA reads TGTGCCTTGTGGGAGGTTGGCAAGGAACTATTT.

By share, this clone ranks as medium-sized. The amino acid sequence in TCRdb belongs to a much larger clone and departs from this DNA's translation at residue 4, likely a sequencing read error; the sequence shown is translated from the DNA. This chain links TRGV9 with TRGJP. The CDR3 runs to 16 residues. Germline V gene data show CDR1 as GITISATS and CDR2 as ISYDGTV (reference sequence). In nucleotides, the CDR3 is TGTGCCTTGCGGGAGGTGCGGGAGTTGGGCAAAAAAATCAAGGTATTT. Translated: CALREVRELGKKIKVF.

This clone was picked up a small number of times. The TCRdb protein comes from a much larger clone and disagrees with this DNA's translation at residue 5, likely due to a read error; the protein given here is derived from the DNA. This sequence joins TRGV9 and TRGJ1 or TRGJ2. In germline, CDR1 is GITISATS, CDR2 ISYDGTV (reference sequence). V lost 5 bases, J lost 3 bases, and 10 bases stayed unmatched. The CDR3 extends over 14 amino acids. CDR3 sequence reads: CALWGTLVYYKKLF. CDR3 DNA: TGTGCCTTGTGGGGGACTCTGGTTTATTATAAGAAACTCTTT.

In its sample, this clone is medium-sized (0.01 to 0.1%). TCRdb has a much larger clone's protein, which differs at residue 10 from the translation of this DNA, likely because of a read error; what is shown is the protein translated from the DNA. In the same sample, other DNA sequences code for this CDR3. V and J are TRGV9 and TRGJP. Germline CDR1 and CDR2: GITISATS and ISYDGTV (reference sequence). The CDR3 has 16 amino acids. The CDR3 DNA follows: TGTGCCTTGTGGGAGGTGCGGGAGTTGAGCAAAAAAATCAAGGTATTT. Amino acids: CALWEVRELSKKIKVF.

Although no V gene was called, TRGJ1 or TRGJ2 is the J gene. The length of the CDR3 is 12 residues. DNA of the CDR3: TGTGCCACCTGGGACAGGCCTCGGGGGAAACTCTTT. Translated: CATWDRPRGKLF.

To note about this clone: One base separates it from a far larger clone, so it is likely a read error. The rearrangement joins TRGV9 to TRGJP. The J gene is absent in TCRdb and was assigned here via DNA matching to germline. Germline values: CDR1 GITISATS, CDR2 ISYDGTV (reference sequence). This CDR3 comprises 17 residues. Here the CDR3 reads CALWEANQELGKKIKVF. The CDR3 nucleotides read TGTGCCCTGTGGGAGGCGAACCAAGAGTTGGGCAAAAAAATCAAGGTATTT.

This clone was detected only a few times. The rearrangement joins TRGV9 to TRGJ1 or TRGJ2. CDR3 size: 11 residues. V was pared by 12 bases and J by 12 bases, with 17 bases of the junction left unmatched. Looked up from germline, CDR1 is GITISATS and CDR2 is ISYDGTV (reference sequence). The CDR3 region is CAGWEVGSKLF. The CDR3 DNA sequence: TGTGCCGGGTGGGAAGTTGGCTCGAAACTCTTT.

Notes on this clone: TCRdb records a much larger clone's protein for this DNA, with a difference at residue 14 that likely arises from a read error; the protein given is the translation of the DNA. The V and J genes are TRGV9 and TRGJ1 or TRGJ2. This CDR3 is built from 16 residues. Germline V lookup: CDR1 GITISATS, CDR2 ISYDGTV (reference sequence). The CDR3 sequence is CALWEPDRLIHYKELF. As DNA, the CDR3 is TGTGCCTTGTGGGAGCCCGACCGCCTGATCCATTATAAGGAACTCTTT.